This TCR beta chain was identified in a study of blood T cell repertoires in COVID-19. As for the study in general: Researchers got acute and convalescent COVID-19 samples from the United States, Italy and Spain. In each case, the material was cDNA or gDNA derived from T cells, B-cell-depleted T cells, or PBMCs.

The junction had 5 bases not matched to a gene; V was cut back by 5 bases and J by 8 bases. CDR3 size: 14 residues. Germline V gene sequence: CDR1 LNHDA, CDR2 SQIVND (reference sequence). Methods used by the authors: Estimated nucleated cell counts came from reference gene primer amplification. TCRdb keeps only in-frame clones here, not all; method: immunoSEQ multiplex PCR. That table furnishes V, J and clone size, whereas the DNA furnished D and trimming. The sample has some 130,000 clones; about 80% are singletons. Material for sequencing was peripheral blood. The receptor comes from a man aged 35-49 years with active or convalescent COVID-19. This chain links TRBV19 with TRBJ2-1; TRBD2 agrees at 11 bases. The CDR3 region is CASSASGGRDEQFF. The CDR3 region has the DNA TGTGCCAGTAGTGCTAGCGGGGGGCGGGATGAGCAGTTCTTC. Filled out from reference TRBV19 and TRBJ2-1, the complete variable domain reads DGGITQSPKYLFRKEGQNVTLSCEQNLNHDAMYWYRQDPGQGLRLIYYSQIVNDFQKGDIAEGYSVSREKKESFPLTVTSAQKNPTAFYLCASSASGGRDEQFFGPGTRLTVL.